In this sample, the clone carrying this T cell receptor beta chain turned up once. Its target is not known. This specimen belongs to a study of cytomegalovirus exposure and HLA in healthy donors. Study-level findings and limits: CMV serostatus was the only recorded immune exposure for donors. Reportedly, cytomegalovirus status was diagnosed with high sensitivity and specificity. A missense DCLRE1C variant was associated with V- and J-gene trimming of TCR beta chains in a later analysis, and an independent cohort replicated the association.

The PCR ran on 60 Vbeta and 13 Jbeta primers. Profiling relied on immunoSEQ multiplex PCR, and the TCRdb table lists in-frame clones only, not all of them. Of 100,000 to 150,000 clones in the sample, roughly four fifths were seen once. Donors counted as nominally healthy when sampled, yet unrecorded immune exposures were likely. The CDR3 spans 14 residues. The J segment lost 4 bases and the V segment lost 2 bases, leaving 3 bases of the junction unmatched. Germline V gene sequence: CDR1 SGHDT, CDR2 YYEEEE. This TCR came from a man aged 45 to 65 in good health and CMV-seropositive. Source material: PBMCs. The genes are TRBV5-6 and TRBJ2-7; 10 nucleotides line up with TRBD2. DNA of the CDR3: TGTGCCAGCAGCTTTACGGGACTAGCGTACGAGCAGTACTTC. It encodes CASSFTGLAYEQYF.